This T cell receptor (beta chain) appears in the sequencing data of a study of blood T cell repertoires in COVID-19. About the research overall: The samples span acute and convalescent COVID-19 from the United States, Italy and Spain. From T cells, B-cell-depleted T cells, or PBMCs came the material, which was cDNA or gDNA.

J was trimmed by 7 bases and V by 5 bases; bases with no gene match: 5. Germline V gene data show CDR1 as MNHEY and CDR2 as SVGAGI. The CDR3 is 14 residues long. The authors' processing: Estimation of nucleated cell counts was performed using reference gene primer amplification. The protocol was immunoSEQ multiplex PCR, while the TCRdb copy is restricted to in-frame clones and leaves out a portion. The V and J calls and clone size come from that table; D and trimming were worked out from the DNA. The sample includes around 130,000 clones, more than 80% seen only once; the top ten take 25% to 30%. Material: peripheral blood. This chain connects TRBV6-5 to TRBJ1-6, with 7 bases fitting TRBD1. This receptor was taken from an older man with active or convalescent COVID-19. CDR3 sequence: CASSQDRRNSPLHF. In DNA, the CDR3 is TGTGCCAGCAGTCAGGACAGGAGAAATTCACCCCTCCACTTT.